This entry lists 3 T cell receptor beta chains sequenced from one sample in a study of T cells in Graves' hyperthyroidism and ophthalmopathy. Researchers took RNA transcripts and amplified the TCR beta CDR3 regions from them. During a first-round RT-PCR of the TCR CDR3, the HTBI primer set was used. TCRdb used MiXCR to reprocess the multiplex PCR reads, holding one entry per CDR3 protein. The sample records about 640,000 distinct CDR3 sequences, less than 25% being singletons. Sequencing used blood. These receptors originate from a man younger than 40 with Graves' ophthalmopathy.

This clonotype turned up a few times. The chain has TRBV6-2 or TRBV6-3 and TRBJ2-3, with D unresolved. Germline CDR1 reads MNHEY; CDR2 reads SVGEGT. This CDR3 contains 13 residues. The V end lost 7 bases, the J end lost 2 bases, and 10 bases lay between the germline ends. The CDR3 region has the DNA TGTGCCAGCATAACACGGTCCACAGATACGCAGTATTTT. This encodes CASITRSTDTQYF.

This clonotype was seen more than once but under ten times. This sequence joins TRBV28 and TRBJ2-2; TRBD1 agrees at 7 bases. V dropped 4 bases and J dropped 1; count of bases not matched to a gene: 3. The CDR3 loop spans 15 amino acids. Germline V CDR1 and CDR2: MDHEN, SYDVKM. The CDR3 nucleotides read TGTGCCAGCAGTTCGGGACAGCTGAACACCGGGGAGCTGTTTTTT. As protein: CASSSGQLNTGELFF.

As concerns this clonotype: This may come from a read error, since a much larger clone is one base off. This chain links TRBV28 with TRBJ2-1, with a weak D call TRBD1 (7 bases). Germline V gene sequence: CDR1 MDHEN, CDR2 SYDVKM. V was shortened by 6 bases and J by 1 base, with 16 bases between the two germline ends. CDR3 length equals 16 residues. The CDR3 is CASSRVAGQSYNEQFF. The CDR3 DNA sequence: TGTGCCAGCAGCCGAGTGGCGGGACAGTCCTACAATGAGCAGTTCTTC.